This TCR beta chain came from a study of metastatic and nonmetastatic thyroid tumors. TCRdb recomputed clones from the PCR reads via MiXCR. There are about 18,000 clones in the sample; under 30% occur only once, and roughly a quarter lies in the top ten. The V segment lost 2 bases and the J segment 7 bases; nucleotides outside the gene matches: 2. Looked up from germline, CDR1 is MNHNS and CDR2 is SASEGT. The CDR3 consists of 14 residues. Patients underwent thyroid surgery, and none had received any treatment before it. The sequence derives from a male donor with papillary thyroid cancer or a benign thyroid nodule (not recorded which). Some clones in this sample may be carry-over from other donors' samples. Sequencing was performed on tumor tissue. This chain connects TRBV6-1 to TRBJ2-1; TRBD1 agrees at 10 bases. CDR3 DNA sequence: TGTGCCAGCAGTGAATGGGGACAGGGGAATGAGCAGTTCTTC. It yields the protein CASSEWGQGNEQFF.